This T cell receptor (beta chain) stems from a study of blood T cell repertoires in COVID-19. Study background: Acute and convalescent COVID-19 samples came from the United States, Italy and Spain.

This clone was recorded a few times. Participant ages covered about 18 to 89 years across 25 or so US areas. Cohort assignment relied on participant-reported clinical history. CDR3 length: 14 residues. Original data processing: By means of reference gene primer amplification, nucleated cell counts were estimated. The assay was immunoSEQ multiplex PCR, and TCRdb's table has in-frame clones only and misses some. From that table come the V and J calls and clone size; the DNA was used to work out D and trimming. The sample lists around 160,000 clones; roughly 88% were seen once. Sequencing used PBMCs or T cells enriched from blood (not recorded which). The chain recombines TRBV21-1 with TRBJ1-2; the table's D call TRBD1 went unverified against the DNA. TRBV21-1 is recorded as a pseudogene. The receptor's source is an older woman who had recovered from COVID-19. CDR3 sequence reads: CASSTRDRGCGYTF. The CDR3 bases are TGTGCCAGCAGCACCCGGGACAGGGGATGTGGCTACACCTTC.